These 15 T cell receptor beta chains came from one sample sequenced in a study of blood T cell repertoires in COVID-19. Sequencing was performed with immunoSEQ multiplex PCR; in TCRdb, only in-frame clones are kept and a portion is missing. The data hold about 410,000 clones, with 75% to 90% observed a single time. The sequencing input was peripheral blood. The receptors here all came from a woman aged 40 to 50 with COVID-19, enrolled during active disease.

The rearrangement links TRBV4-3 to TRBJ2-1, with D perhaps TRBD2 (6 bases). Germline CDR1 LGHNA, CDR2 YSLEER. The V gene lost 0 bases and the J gene lost 9 bases, with 21 bases spanning the gap. The CDR3 contains 17 residues. The CDR3 protein is CASSQDKGPGGHGEQFF. As DNA, the CDR3 is TGCGCCAGCAGCCAAGATAAAGGGCCAGGAGGGCACGGTGAGCAGTTCTTC.

V usage is TRBV6-1 and J usage is TRBJ2-3; 15 bases are shared with TRBD2. Germline V lookup: CDR1 MNHNS, CDR2 SASEGT. This CDR3 is built from 18 residues. V lost 4 bases and J lost 0; bases outside the gene matches: 5. For the CDR3, the DNA is TGTGCCAGCAGTGTTGGGACTAGCGGGGGGTTAAGCACAGATACGCAGTATTTT. This gives the protein CASSVGTSGGLSTDTQYF.

In its sample, this clone was seen a few times. This chain connects TRBV18 to TRBJ2-7; no clear D. Germline CDR1 reads KGHSH; CDR2 reads LQKENI. The V and J ends lost 1 base and 2 bases respectively, with 18 bases between them. CDR3 length: 17 residues. CDR3 DNA sequence: TGTGCCAGCTCACCACTGGCAGGTGGCCTTAAGCCCTACGAGCAGTACTTC. Translation: CASSPLAGGLKPYEQYF. Together with reference TRBV18 and TRBJ2-7, the CDR3 gives the full variable domain: NAGVMQNPRHLVRRRGQEARLRCSPMKGHSHVYWYRQLPEEGLKFMVYLQKENIIDESGMPKERFSAEFPKEGPSILRIQQVVRGDSAAYFCASSPLAGGLKPYEQYFGPGTRLTVT.

The chain employs TRBV12-3 or TRBV12-4 and TRBJ1-3; D is unresolved. The CDR3 loop spans 12 amino acids. V was trimmed by 6 bases and J by 4 bases, leaving 7 bases between them. CDR3 sequence (DNA): TGTGCCAGCAGCGCTCTAGGAAACACCATATATTTT. Its translation: CASSALGNTIYF.

V usage is TRBV10-3 and J usage is TRBJ2-2; D possibly corresponds to TRBD2 (6 bases). CDR1 and CDR2 from the germline V gene are ENHRY and SYGVKD. The CDR3 runs 16 residues. The V and J ends lost 7 bases and 0 bases respectively, with 15 bases between them. The CDR3 nucleotides are TGTGCCATCATCCGAACGGAGGGCCCGAACACCGGGGAGCTGTTTTTT. Amino acid sequence: CAIIRTEGPNTGELFF.

Here the CDR3 reads CASSLTGEGGGELFF. CDR3 sequence (DNA): TGTGCCAGCAGTTTAACAGGGGAAGGAGGCGGGGAGCTGTTTTTT. This chain connects TRBV6-6 to TRBJ2-2, with 7 bases aligning to TRBD1. The CDR3 is 15 residues long. Per the germline V gene, CDR1 is MNHNY and CDR2 is SVGAGI (reference sequence). V shed 4 bases, J shed 7 bases, and the junction held 9 bases outside the gene matches.

This clone showed up just a few times. V usage is TRBV7-2 and J usage is TRBJ2-7, with D unresolved. V lost 1 base to trimming and J lost 5 bases, with 9 bases between them. The CDR3 is 13 amino acids. Germline V gene lookup returns CDR1 SGHTA and CDR2 FQGNSA. Here the CDR3 reads CASSLGHLDEQYF. CDR3 sequence (DNA): TGTGCCAGCAGCTTAGGGCATCTCGACGAGCAGTACTTC. Full variable domain (outside the CDR3, taken from reference TRBV7-2 and TRBJ2-7): GAGVSQSPSNKVTEKGKDVELRCDPISGHTALYWYRQSLGQGLEFLIYFQGNSAPDKSGLPSDRFSAERTGGSVSTLTIQRTQQEDSAVYLCASSLGHLDEQYFGPGTRLTVT.

The chain employs TRBV19 and TRBJ2-5, with 7 bases that match TRBD2. The germline V gene encodes CDR1 LNHDA and CDR2 SQIVND (reference sequence). Trimming cost V 7 bases and J 5 bases; bases outside gene matches: 7. The CDR3 spans 13 residues. The CDR3 DNA reads TGTGCCAGTACCCGCGGGGGTATGGAGACCCAGTACTTC. It specifies CASTRGGMETQYF.

This chain joins TRBV28 and TRBJ2-5; 10 nucleotides align to TRBD2. Germline CDR1 and CDR2: MDHEN and SYDVKM. This CDR3 is 13 amino acids long. Trimming took 5 bases from V and 4 from J; bases not matched to a gene: 1. This CDR3 reads CASSPSGGETQYF. CDR3 in DNA: TGTGCCAGCAGTCCTAGCGGGGGAGAGACCCAGTACTTC.

As for this clone: Other DNA sequences in this specimen translate into the identical CDR3. The chain is built from TRBV2 and TRBJ1-2, with 8 bases lining up with TRBD1. The trim removed 3 bases at V and 5 bases at J, leaving 5 bases unmatched. CDR3 size: 14 residues. Germline values: CDR1 SNHLY, CDR2 FYNNEI. DNA for the CDR3: TGTGCCAGCAGTGATGGACAGGGTAATTATGGCTACACCTTC. This translates into CASSDGQGNYGYTF. Using reference TRBV2 and TRBJ1-2 for the parts outside the CDR3, the full variable domain is EPEVTQTPSHQVTQMGQEVILRCVPISNHLYFYWYRQILGQKVEFLVSFYNNEISEKSEIFDDQFSVERPDGSNFTLKIRSTKLEDSAMYFCASSDGQGNYGYTFGSGTRLTVV.

On this clone itself: Within the sample, other DNA sequences also encode this same CDR3. The rearrangement links TRBV7-6 to TRBJ1-1, with 9 nucleotides matching TRBD1. This CDR3 is built from 15 residues. V gave up 2 bases and J gave up 2 bases; unmatched junction bases: 3. CDR1 and CDR2 (germline): SGHVS, FNYEAQ. CDR3: CASSLKTGGNTEAFF. The CDR3, as DNA: TGTGCCAGCAGCTTAAAGACAGGGGGTAACACTGAAGCTTTCTTT.

The chain couples TRBV29-1 to TRBJ1-2, with 11 bases lining up with TRBD1. Germline lookup yields CDR1 SQVTM and CDR2 ANQGSEA. J lost 5 bases, V lost 5 bases, and 7 bases had no gene match. The CDR3 extends over 14 amino acids. CDR3 sequence: CSVPGQGARYGYTF. CDR3 sequence (DNA): TGCAGCGTTCCTGGACAGGGGGCGCGGTATGGCTACACCTTC.

The chain links TRBV27 to TRBJ2-7; 7 bases are shared with TRBD1. CDR3 length: 14 residues. The ends lost 8 bases at V and 3 bases at J; junction bases unmatched: 10. Germline assignment: CDR1 MNHEY and CDR2 SMNVEV (reference sequence). In nucleotides, the CDR3 is TGTGCCAGCTCCTACAGGGGTAACCTCTACGAGCAGTACTTC. Amino acid sequence: CASSYRGNLYEQYF.

V gene TRBV28 combines with J gene TRBJ2-7, with D maybe TRBD2 (5 bases). Germline V gene lookup returns CDR1 MDHEN and CDR2 SYDVKM. V was trimmed by 8 bases and J by 0 bases, leaving 14 bases between them. The CDR3 is 14 residues long. For the CDR3, the DNA is TGTGCCAGCTGGTCGGGGTTTTACTCCTACGAGCAGTACTTC. Translating it yields CASWSGFYSYEQYF.

V is TRBV3-1 (or the pseudogene TRBV3-2) and J is TRBJ1-2; D is perhaps TRBD1 (6 bases). V gave up 3 bases and J gave up 9 bases, with 11 bases separating them. The CDR3 contains 12 residues. Germline CDR1 LGHDT, CDR2 YNNKEL (reference sequence). The CDR3 sequence: CASSQGGASYTF. The CDR3 coding sequence is TGTGCCAGCAGCCAGGGGGGGGCTAGCTACACCTTC.